The 29 T cell receptor beta chains listed next were all sequenced from one sample in a study of cytomegalovirus exposure and HLA in healthy donors. The study ran its PCR with 60 Vbeta and 13 Jbeta primers. Sequencing was performed with immunoSEQ multiplex PCR; in TCRdb, only in-frame clones are kept and a portion is missing. Of some 120,000 clones detected, 82% appear once; the ten largest clones hold around a fifth. Sequenced sample: PBMCs. These receptors originate from a man aged 25-45 years in good health and CMV-seropositive.

The J gene is TRBJ1-5, the V gene TRBV6-1, with D hard to call. CDR3 length: 11 amino acids. V was trimmed by 4 bases and J by 6 bases, leaving 4 bases between them. CDR1 and CDR2 from the germline V gene are MNHNS and SASEGT. The CDR3 bases are TGTGCCAGCAGTGCCGGTCAGCCCCAGCATTTT. Protein sequence: CASSAGQPQHF.

This clone was seen a single time. The chain is built from TRBV10-1 and TRBJ1-1, with D maybe TRBD1 (5 bases). V was shortened by 3 bases and J by 5 bases, with 10 bases between the two germline ends. CDR1 WNHNN and CDR2 SYGVQD come from the germline V gene (reference sequence). The CDR3 spans 13 residues. DNA for the CDR3: TGCGCCAGCAGTGAAGGGCAGGGAACTGAAGCTTTCTTT. Its protein is CASSEGQGTEAFF.

The rearrangement joins TRBV28 to TRBJ1-5, with D unresolved. V dropped 7 bases and J dropped 4 bases, with 5 bases sitting between them. The length of the CDR3 is 11 residues. The germline gives CDR1 MDHEN, CDR2 SYDVKM. The CDR3 loop reads CASTHNQPQHF. The CDR3 coding sequence is TGTGCCAGCACCCATAATCAGCCCCAGCATTTT. Complete variable domain (other parts from reference TRBV28 and TRBJ1-5): DVKVTQSSRYLVKRTGEKVFLECVQDMDHENMFWYRQDPGLGLRLIYFSYDVKMKEKGDIPEGYSVSREKKERFSLILESASTNQTSMYLCASTHNQPQHFGDGTRLSIL.

DNA of the CDR3: TGCGCCAGCAGCTTGGAGGTGACAGAGCTAGCCAAAAACATTCAGTACTTC. Its protein product is CASSLEVTELAKNIQYF. V and J are TRBV5-1 and TRBJ2-4; D possibly corresponds to TRBD1 (5 bases). The V gene's germline CDR1 is SGHRS and CDR2 YFSETQ. The CDR3 contains 17 residues. Deletions cut 0 bases from V and 0 bases from J, with 13 bases between.

This rearrangement joins TRBV6-5 to TRBJ1-2, with 8 positions matching TRBD1. The CDR3 runs 13 residues. Germline V gives CDR1 MNHEY, CDR2 SVGAGI. V was pared by 5 bases and J by 8 bases, with 7 bases of the junction left unmatched. The CDR3 sequence is CASSVRGRGGYTF. CDR3 bases: TGTGCCAGCAGTGTCAGGGGGCGGGGAGGCTACACCTTC.

This clone was found a few times. The chain joins TRBV5-6 to TRBJ1-2; no clear D gene. CDR3 length: 13 residues. The V end was cut by 1 base, the J end by 5 bases, with 9 bases between. In germline, CDR1 is SGHDT, CDR2 YYEEEE. For the CDR3, the DNA is TGTGCCAGCAGCTTGATGGGGAGGTATGGCTACACCTTC. This translates into CASSLMGRYGYTF.

This sequence joins TRBV6-1 and TRBJ1-1, with 9 bases identical to TRBD1. Germline V gene sequence: CDR1 MNHNS, CDR2 SASEGT. The CDR3 contains 14 residues. Trimming took 6 bases from V and 1 from J; bases not matched to a gene: 3. CDR3 residues: CASSTGQGNTEAFF. Written as DNA, the CDR3 is TGTGCCAGCAGCACGGGACAGGGGAACACTGAAGCTTTCTTT.

The rearrangement joins TRBV2 to TRBJ2-7; TRBD2 matches at 10 bases. Looked up from germline, CDR1 is SNHLY and CDR2 is FYNNEI. The CDR3 is made up of 12 amino acids. DNA of the CDR3: TGTACGTCCGGAGCGGGGGGGGTTGAGCAGTACTTC. As protein: CTSGAGGVEQYF.

The chain recombines TRBV5-4 with TRBJ2-3; 13 bases fit TRBD2. The CDR3 length is 15 residues. The V gene's germline CDR1 is SGHNT and CDR2 YYREEE (reference sequence). With 4 bases clipped from V and 10 bases from J, the junction kept 9 bases outside the gene matches. The CDR3 DNA reads as TGTGCCAGCAGCCCCCCGGGACTAGCGGGGTGGGCGCAGTATTTT. Residues: CASSPPGLAGWAQYF.

J is TRBJ2-1 and V is TRBV4-2; 8 bases are shared with TRBD2. This CDR3 region has 17 residues. V lost 3 bases to trimming and J lost 0 bases; unmatched junction nucleotides: 7. Germline V gene sequence: CDR1 LGHNA, CDR2 YNFKEQ. The CDR3 region is CASSHELSGSSYNEQFF. CDR3 DNA sequence: TGTGCCAGCAGCCACGAATTGAGCGGGAGCTCCTACAATGAGCAGTTCTTC.

The chain recombines TRBV5-1 with TRBJ2-3; D remains ambiguous. V was shortened by 0 bases and J by 4 bases, with 9 bases between the two germline ends. In germline, CDR1 is SGHRS, CDR2 YFSETQ. The CDR3 loop spans 14 amino acids. The CDR3 region is CASSLAFSADTQYF. CDR3 in DNA: TGCGCCAGCAGCTTGGCCTTCTCCGCAGATACGCAGTATTTT.

This sequence joins TRBV5-4 and TRBJ2-1, with 7 bases fitting TRBD1. CDR3 size: 16 residues. Germline loops: CDR1 SGHNT, CDR2 YYREEE (reference sequence). J was trimmed by 0 bases and V by 4 bases; bases with no gene match: 7. The CDR3 region has the DNA TGTGCCAGCAGCCCCGGGACAGATAGCTCCTACAATGAGCAGTTCTTC. Protein: CASSPGTDSSYNEQFF.

This rearrangement joins TRBV2 to TRBJ2-2, with D possibly matching TRBD2 (6 bases). The CDR3 extends over 15 amino acids. Germline lookup yields CDR1 SNHLY and CDR2 FYNNEI. The V end lost 7 bases, the J end lost 3 bases, and 15 bases lay between the germline ends. The CDR3 spells CASKEGGTDTGELFF. The CDR3 DNA follows: TGTGCCAGCAAGGAGGGCGGGACCGACACCGGGGAGCTGTTTTTT.

The genes are TRBV7-8 and TRBJ1-5; tentative D call: TRBD1 (5 bases). Trimming removed 4 bases from V and 0 bases from J, with 7 bases in between. CDR3 length: 14 amino acids. Germline values: CDR1 SGHVS, CDR2 FQNEAQ. In DNA, the CDR3 is TGTGCCAGCAGCTCCAGGGATAGCAATCAGCCCCAGCATTTT. Translated: CASSSRDSNQPQHF. The whole variable domain, remainder taken from reference TRBV7-8 and TRBJ1-5, is GAGVSQSPRYKVAKRGQDVALRCDPISGHVSLFWYQQALGQGPEFLTYFQNEAQLDKSGLPSDRFFAERPEGSVSTLKIQRTQQEDSAVYLCASSSRDSNQPQHFGDGTRLSIL.

The V and J genes are TRBV18 and TRBJ1-1; D not resolved. The germline V gene encodes CDR1 KGHSH and CDR2 LQKENI. V was pared by 3 bases and J by 2 bases, with 13 bases between. The CDR3 length is 15 residues. The CDR3: CASSPPQNSNTEAFF. CDR3 nucleotide sequence: TGTGCCAGCTCACCGCCACAGAATAGTAACACTGAAGCTTTCTTT. The full variable domain, rest sourced from reference TRBV18 and TRBJ1-1, is NAGVMQNPRHLVRRRGQEARLRCSPMKGHSHVYWYRQLPEEGLKFMVYLQKENIIDESGMPKERFSAEFPKEGPSILRIQQVVRGDSAAYFCASSPPQNSNTEAFFGQGTRLTVV.

This clone was observed a single time. The CDR3 region is CASSLEEGAHQHF. For the CDR3, the DNA is TGTGCCAGCAGCTTAGAGGAAGGGGCTCATCAGCATTTT. V gene TRBV11-2 combines with J gene TRBJ1-5; TRBD1 is a possible D gene (5 bases). The CDR3 is 13 amino acids. With 0 bases removed from V and 13 bases from J, the gap between germline ends came to 13 bases. Germline assignment: CDR1 SGHAT and CDR2 FQNNGV.

The chain couples TRBV5-1 to TRBJ2-5, with 9 bases lining up with TRBD1. The CDR3 is made up of 14 amino acids. Per germline, CDR1 SGHRS and CDR2 YFSETQ. The J segment lost 5 bases and the V segment lost 5 bases, leaving 7 bases of the junction unmatched. The CDR3 is CASSLTGGQETQYF. The CDR3, as DNA: TGCGCCAGCAGTTTGACAGGGGGGCAGGAGACCCAGTACTTC.

This clone was found a few times. The chain recombines TRBV5-4 with TRBJ1-1; no definite D call. Trimming took off 3 bases at V and 1 base at J, with 7 bases between the two ends. The CDR3 is 13 residues long. Germline V gene sequence: CDR1 SGHNT, CDR2 YYREEE (reference sequence). The CDR3 region has the DNA TGTGCCAGCAGCTCTCAACAGAACACTGAAGCTTTCTTT. Its protein is CASSSQQNTEAFF.

The chain has TRBV28 and TRBJ2-3, with TRBD1 matching 7 bases. The CDR3 is 16 residues long. Germline lookup yields CDR1 MDHEN and CDR2 SYDVKM. Trimming cost V 2 bases and J 2 bases; bases outside gene matches: 7. The CDR3 nucleotides read TGTGCCAGCAGTTTACACCCGGGACAGTACACAGATACGCAGTATTTT. It codes for CASSLHPGQYTDTQYF.

The chain carries TRBV18 and TRBJ1-4, with D perhaps TRBD1 (6 bases). V lost 0 bases, J lost 5 bases, and 13 bases lay in between. The CDR3 consists of 16 residues. Germline V lookup: CDR1 KGHSH, CDR2 LQKENI. The DNA of the CDR3 is TGTGCCAGCTCACCACCGCAGGACAGTGAGAATGAAAAACTGTTTTTT. Protein product: CASSPPQDSENEKLFF.

The V gene is TRBV15, the J gene TRBJ2-7; 7 positions agree with TRBD1. V lost 0 bases and J lost 0; bases outside the gene matches: 2. This CDR3 region has 15 residues. The V gene's germline CDR1 is LNHNV and CDR2 YYDKDF (reference sequence). CDR3 sequence: CATSRDRDSSYEQYF. The CDR3 DNA reads as TGTGCCACCAGCAGAGATAGGGACAGCTCCTACGAGCAGTACTTC.

V is TRBV7-2 and J is TRBJ1-2; 8 positions agree with TRBD1. The CDR3 runs to 14 residues. The germline V gene encodes CDR1 SGHTA and CDR2 FQGNSA. J was trimmed by 5 bases and V by 3 bases; bases with no gene match: 5. CDR3 protein: CASSFLGQGYGYTF. The CDR3 nucleotides are TGTGCCAGCAGCTTCCTCGGACAGGGTTATGGCTACACCTTC.

This clone appeared a few times. This chain uses TRBV7-9 with TRBJ1-2; TRBD1 matches 8 bases. The V gene's germline CDR1 is SEHNR and CDR2 FQNEAQ (reference sequence). The CDR3 is made up of 16 amino acids. The junction had 5 bases not matched to a gene; V was cut back by 1 base and J by 1 base. The CDR3 protein is CASSLGAGGVNYGYTF. In nucleotides, the CDR3 is TGTGCCAGCAGCTTAGGCGCAGGGGGCGTTAACTATGGCTACACCTTC.

The V gene is TRBV5-8, the J gene TRBJ1-5, with D uncertain. The CDR3 is made up of 16 amino acids. Germline lookup yields CDR1 SGHTS and CDR2 YDEGEE. V shed 1 base and J shed 3 bases, with 14 bases lying between them. DNA for the CDR3: TGTGCCAGCAGCTTGTACGGGGAGACCTTCAATCAGCCCCAGCATTTT. Protein: CASSLYGETFNQPQHF.

J is TRBJ2-2 and V is TRBV27, with TRBD2 identical over 7 bases. V lost 2 bases, J lost 6 bases, and 3 bases stayed unmatched. Germline CDR1 reads MNHEY; CDR2 reads SMNVEV (reference sequence). The CDR3 consists of 14 residues. CDR3 nucleotides: TGTGCCAGCAGTTTACTAGCGGCACCCGGGGAGCTGTTTTTT. It is translated as CASSLLAAPGELFF.

The CDR3 loop is CASSLVGSADEQFF. The CDR3 nucleotides are TGTGCCAGCAGCTTAGTCGGTAGCGCCGATGAGCAGTTCTTC. The chain uses TRBV7-8 and TRBJ2-1; weak D call: TRBD2 (5 bases). Germline CDR1 SGHVS, CDR2 FQNEAQ. The length of the CDR3 is 14 residues. Trimming removed 1 base at V and 8 bases at J, with 12 bases between.

This chain connects TRBV5-1 to TRBJ2-2; 9 nucleotides align to TRBD1. Germline V lookup: CDR1 SGHRS, CDR2 YFSETQ. The CDR3 extends over 15 amino acids. The ends lost 3 bases at V and 7 bases at J; junction bases unmatched: 7. The DNA of the CDR3 is TGCGCCAGCAGCTCCCGGACAGGGGAATTCGGGGAGCTGTTTTTT. Translation: CASSSRTGEFGELFF.

The chain uses TRBV2 and TRBJ1-1, with 9 bases aligning to TRBD1. CDR3 length: 19 amino acids. The germline gives CDR1 SNHLY, CDR2 FYNNEI. The ends lost 6 bases at V and 10 bases at J; junction bases unmatched: 27. CDR3 protein: CASSPGWGRTGDADNVAFF. CDR3 nucleotides: TGTGCCAGCAGCCCTGGATGGGGTCGGACAGGGGATGCGGATAATGTAGCTTTCTTT.

The chain recombines TRBV5-1 with TRBJ2-1; 7 bases align to TRBD2. V shed 5 bases and J 6 bases; nucleotides not matched to a gene: 8. CDR3 length equals 14 residues. CDR1 SGHRS and CDR2 YFSETQ come from the germline V gene. CDR3 sequence: CASRYGSGGNEQFF. The CDR3 nucleotides read TGCGCCAGCAGATATGGTTCGGGGGGCAATGAGCAGTTCTTC. The entire variable domain, with the rest obtained from reference TRBV5-1 and TRBJ2-1, is as follows: KAGVTQTPRYLIKTRGQQVTLSCSPISGHRSVSWYQQTPGQGLQFLFEYFSETQRNKGNFPGRFSGRQFSNSRSEMNVSTLELGDSALYLCASRYGSGGNEQFFGPGTRLTVL.